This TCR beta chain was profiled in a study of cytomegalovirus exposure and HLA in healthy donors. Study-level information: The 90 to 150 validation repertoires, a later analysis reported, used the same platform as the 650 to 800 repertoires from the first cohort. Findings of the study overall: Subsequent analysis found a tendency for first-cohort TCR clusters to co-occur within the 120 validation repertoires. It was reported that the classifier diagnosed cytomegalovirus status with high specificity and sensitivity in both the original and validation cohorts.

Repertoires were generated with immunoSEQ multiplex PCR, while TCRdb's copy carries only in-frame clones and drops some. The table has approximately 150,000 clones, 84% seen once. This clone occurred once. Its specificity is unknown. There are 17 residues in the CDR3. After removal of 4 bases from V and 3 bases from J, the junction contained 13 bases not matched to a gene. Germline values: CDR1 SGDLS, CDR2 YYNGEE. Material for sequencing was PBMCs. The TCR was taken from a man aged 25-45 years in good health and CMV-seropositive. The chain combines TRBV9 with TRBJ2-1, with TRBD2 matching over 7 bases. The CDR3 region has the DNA TGTGCCAGCAGCCCCGGGACGACTAGCTCCCTCTACAATGAGCAGTTCTTC. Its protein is CASSPGTTSSLYNEQFF. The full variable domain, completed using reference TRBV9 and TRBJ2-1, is DSGVTQTPKHLITATGQRVTLRCSPRSGDLSVYWYQQSLDQGLQFLIQYYNGEERAKGNILERFSAQQFPDLHSELNLSSLELGDSALYFCASSPGTTSSLYNEQFFGPGTRLTVL.